One TCR beta chain is described in this entry. This sample was included in a study of blood T cell repertoires in COVID-19. Across the whole study: T cells, B-cell-depleted T cells, or PBMCs supplied cDNA or gDNA.

Germline-derived CDR1 and CDR2 are SGHVS and FQNEAQ. The CDR3 spans 13 residues. With 0 bases removed from V and 4 bases from J, the gap between germline ends came to 6 bases. Under the authors' procedure: From reference gene primer amplification, estimates of nucleated cell counts were derived. TCRdb keeps only in-frame clones here, not all; method: immunoSEQ multiplex PCR. Clone size and V and J calls were adopted from that table, with D and trimming inferred from the DNA. The sample consists of 470,000 or so clones, approximately 83% of them appearing once. The source is a human donor in a cohort sampled during active COVID-19. The sequencing sample was made of peripheral blood. This chain joins TRBV7-8 and TRBJ1-1, with TRBD1 as a possible D gene (5 bases). The CDR3, as DNA: TGTGCCAGCAGCTTAGCGGGGCGCACTGAAGCTTTCTTT. Its protein product is CASSLAGRTEAFF.